Below, 14 T cell receptor beta chains from the same sample are listed, as sequenced in a study of blood T cells in healthy people across ages (dated by TCRdb to about 2015). Library generation was performed with 5' RACE. The second PCR ran for roughly 6 to 11 cycles and used a J-beta primer mix along with a sample-barcoded 5' primer. TCRdb ran its own pipeline on the public reads, namely fastp trimming at Q25 and MiXCR clone calling, and kept in-frame beta chains. Here each entry gathers all rows of one CDR3 protein and keeps the most common genes and DNA. The sample table holds around 1,900,000 distinct CDR3 sequences, of which approximately 39% were seen once. The ten largest clones take up under 25% of the sample. Sequenced sample: blood. Receptors were obtained from a human donor in good health.

CDR3 loop: CSVGFPSAEAFF. CDR3 in DNA: TGCAGCGTTGGTTTTCCGAGTGCTGAAGCTTTCTTT. The chain couples TRBV29-1 to TRBJ1-1; D gene ambiguous. In germline, CDR1 is SQVTM, CDR2 ANQGSEA. V was cut by 4 bases and J by 6 bases, with 12 bases left in between. The CDR3 contains 12 residues.

This chain links TRBV3-1 with TRBJ2-3; TRBD2 matches at 13 bases. Germline CDR1 and CDR2: LGHDT and YNNKEL (reference sequence). The junction had 15 bases not matched to a gene; V was cut back by 3 bases and J by 3 bases. This CDR3 has 20 amino acids. The CDR3 spells CASSQVKTSGGVQRTDTQYF. In DNA form, the CDR3 reads TGTGCCAGCAGCCAGGTTAAAACTAGCGGGGGGGTACAAAGAACAGATACGCAGTATTTT.

This clonotype has only a few counts. The chain combines TRBV6-5 with TRBJ2-7; maybe TRBD2 (6 bases). Per the germline V gene, CDR1 is MNHEY and CDR2 is SVGAGI. V shed 6 bases and J shed 0 bases, with 15 bases lying between them. This CDR3 has 15 amino acids. CDR3 in amino acids: CASSIGLTSSYEQYF. The CDR3 nucleotides read TGTGCCAGCAGCATTGGACTGACTAGCTCCTACGAGCAGTACTTC.

This clonotype showed up just a few times. The chain has TRBV7-9 and TRBJ1-1; the D is unclear. The CDR3 runs to 15 residues. Germline CDR1 reads SEHNR; CDR2 reads FQNEAQ (reference sequence). Trimming removed 2 bases at V and 0 bases at J, with 10 bases between. The CDR3 loop reads CASSLLSALNTEAFF. The CDR3 bases are TGTGCCAGCAGCTTACTTTCGGCACTGAACACTGAAGCTTTCTTT.

This clonotype was seen only once. The rearrangement uses TRBV29-1 and TRBJ1-1; TRBD1 matches at 10 bases. This CDR3 region has 12 residues. Germline lookup yields CDR1 SQVTM and CDR2 ANQGSEA. Trimming cost V 7 bases and J 4 bases; bases outside gene matches: 3. CDR3 coding DNA: TGCAGCGGGGACAGGGGAAGCACTGAAGCTTTCTTT. Protein product: CSGDRGSTEAFF. The full variable domain, its missing parts supplied by reference TRBV29-1 and TRBJ1-1, is SAVISQKPSRDICQRGTSLTIQCQVDSQVTMMFWYRQQPGQSLTLIATANQGSEATYESGFVIDKFPISRPNLTFSTLTVSNMSPEDSSIYLCSGDRGSTEAFFGQGTRLTVV.

J is TRBJ1-3 and V is TRBV7-3; D remains unclear. V lost 5 bases to trimming and J lost 3 bases, with 14 bases between them. The CDR3 sequence is 15 residues long. Germline-derived CDR1 and CDR2 are SGHTA and FQGTGA. CDR3 loop: CASSPRREVGNTIYF. The CDR3 region has the DNA TGTGCCAGCAGCCCGCGACGCGAGGTTGGAAACACCATATATTTT.

The V gene is TRBV27, the J gene TRBJ2-1; TRBD1 agrees at 10 bases. V lost 4 bases and J lost 6; bases outside the gene matches: 6. The CDR3 contains 15 residues. Per germline, CDR1 MNHEY and CDR2 SMNVEV (reference sequence). Written as DNA, the CDR3 is TGTGCCAGCAGTTACCGGGACAGGGGCCTCAATGAGCAGTTCTTC. It yields the protein CASSYRDRGLNEQFF.

The chain carries TRBV4-3 and TRBJ2-5, with D possibly being TRBD1 (7 bases). The CDR3 spans 15 residues. Looked up from germline, CDR1 is LGHNA and CDR2 is YSLEER. V gave up 2 bases and J gave up 4 bases, with 14 bases separating them. In DNA, the CDR3 is TGCGCCAGCAGCCAACGGAGGGGGCGCAGAGAGACCCAGTACTTC. Its protein product is CASSQRRGRRETQYF.

This clonotype was seen only a few times. The chain recombines TRBV7-3 with TRBJ2-6; the D gene is possibly TRBD1 (6 bases). There are 20 residues in the CDR3. V was pared by 2 bases and J by 0 bases, with 20 bases between. CDR1 SGHTA and CDR2 FQGTGA come from the germline V gene. This CDR3 is CASSLSPQGLSSSGANVLTF. CDR3 DNA: TGTGCCAGCAGCTTATCCCCACAGGGTCTCAGCTCCTCTGGGGCCAACGTCCTGACTTTC.

This chain links TRBV20-1 with TRBJ2-1; tentatively, D is TRBD2 (7 bases). CDR1 is DFQATT, CDR2 SNEGSKA, per germline (reference sequence). The CDR3 spans 15 residues. V lost 1 base and J 2 bases, leaving 12 bases between the germline ends. The CDR3 DNA is TGCAGTGCTAGAGGTACAGGGACTACCTACAATGAGCAGTTCTTC. Residues: CSARGTGTTYNEQFF.

V usage is TRBV29-1 and J usage is TRBJ2-3; TRBD1 matches 7 bases. The V segment lost 6 bases and the J segment 5 bases; nucleotides outside the gene matches: 8. From germline, CDR1 is SQVTM and CDR2 ANQGSEA. The CDR3 covers 13 residues. The CDR3 here is CSVSLTGEDTQYF. CDR3 nucleotides: TGCAGCGTGAGTCTAACAGGGGAAGATACGCAGTATTTT.

This clonotype has a handful of counts. The J gene is TRBJ1-5, the V gene TRBV29-1; no clear D gene. The ends were cut back, 6 bases at V and 7 bases at J, with 19 bases in the middle. The CDR3 spans 14 residues. Germline V gene sequence: CDR1 SQVTM, CDR2 ANQGSEA. DNA for the CDR3: TGCAGCGTCGCCGACCAGGCGGTGACGCAGCCCCAGCATTTT. Its translation is CSVADQAVTQPQHF. Based on the CDR3 plus reference TRBV29-1 and TRBJ1-5, the full variable domain is SAVISQKPSRDICQRGTSLTIQCQVDSQVTMMFWYRQQPGQSLTLIATANQGSEATYESGFVIDKFPISRPNLTFSTLTVSNMSPEDSSIYLCSVADQAVTQPQHFGDGTRLSIL.

The rearrangement uses TRBV10-3 and TRBJ1-6; D remains unclear. Germline CDR1 ENHRY, CDR2 SYGVKD. The CDR3 has 15 amino acids. V was cut by 3 bases and J by 0 bases, with 6 bases left in between. CDR3 loop: CAISEQTSYNSPLHF. Here the CDR3 DNA reads TGTGCCATCAGTGAACAGACCTCCTATAATTCACCCCTCCACTTT.

The genes are TRBV29-1 and TRBJ1-1, with 8 bases matching TRBD1. CDR1 is SQVTM and CDR2 is ANQGSEA in the germline V gene. There are 11 residues in the CDR3. J was trimmed by 8 bases and V by 7 bases; bases with no gene match: 6. The CDR3 reads CSAAGGGEAFF. The CDR3 DNA reads TGCAGCGCCGCAGGGGGCGGCGAAGCTTTCTTT.